These T cell receptor beta chains were read from a single sample in a study of CD8+ T cells in alopecia areata. The repertoire was sequenced with immunoSEQ multiplex PCR; TCRdb's copy has only in-frame clones and lacks some. The sample holds 160,000 or so clones, 58% seen once. The sequencing here drew on CD4+ T cells sorted from blood, taken between weeks 55 and 65, from a patient treated with tofacitinib. These receptors all come from a human donor with alopecia areata. Each CDR3 is given with its conserved first and last residue. The order of the fields is D gene, J gene, V gene, clone size, CDR3 DNA, CDR3 protein. The D gene is left open where the match is weak. Clone size is shown for a subset of rows, as once, few, many or a class of expanded clone.

NA	TRBJ1-6	TRBV2	NA	TGTGCCAGCAGTGAAGCGCGGCCCCTCCACTTT	CASSEARPLHF
NA	TRBJ1-2	TRBV20-1	NA	TGCAGTGCAGAAAAGGGCTATGGCTACACCTTC	CSAEKGYGYTF
NA	TRBJ2-2	TRBV10-3	NA	TGTGCCATCAGATTATACACCGGGGAGCTGTTTTTT	CAIRLYTGELFF
TRBD2	TRBJ2-1	TRBV10-3	few	TGTGCCACCGAGGGCGGGGGGGCCTCTGCCTACAATGAGCAGTTCTTC	CATEGGGASAYNEQFF
TRBD1	TRBJ2-7	TRBV30	NA	TGTGCCTGGAGTCGACAGGGCGGCTCCTACGAGCAGTACTTC	CAWSRQGGSYEQYF
TRBD1	TRBJ1-5	TRBV5-1	NA	TGCGCCAGCAGCTTGGAGGGGGCCAATCAGCCCCAGCATTTT	CASSLEGANQPQHF
NA	TRBJ2-5	TRBV7-6	NA	TGTGCCAGCAGCTTTACCCCCCAAGAGACCCAGTACTTC	CASSFTPQETQYF
NA	TRBJ1-5	TRBV30	few	TGTGCCTGGAGTGTACGATTCGATCAGCCCCAGCATTTT	CAWSVRFDQPQHF
NA	TRBJ2-5	TRBV5-1	few	TGCGCCAGCAGCCCCGGTAGGGGTGGCGAGACCCAGTACTTC	CASSPGRGGETQYF
TRBD1	TRBJ1-1	TRBV2	few	TGTGCCAGCAGTCAGGGGGAAGGAACTGAAGCTTTCTTT	CASSQGEGTEAFF
NA	TRBJ2-7	TRBV10-3	NA	TGTGCCATCAGCCACGCTAGCTACGAGCAGTACTTC	CAISHASYEQYF
TRBD2	TRBJ2-3	TRBV29-1	NA	TGCAGCGGGGTACTAGCGGGGCGCTCAGATACGCAGTATTTT	CSGVLAGRSDTQYF
TRBD1	TRBJ2-5	TRBV29-1	few	TGCAGCGTTGAAGACCTCCCGGGACAGGGACCCGGAGAGACCCAGTACTTC	CSVEDLPGQGPGETQYF
NA	TRBJ1-2	TRBV6-5	NA	TGTGCCAGCAGTGCCGGGAGTAACTATGGCTACACCTTC	CASSAGSNYGYTF
NA	TRBJ2-5	TRBV29-1	NA	TGCAGCGTTGAAAGGGGTGGGGAGACCCAGTACTTC	CSVERGGETQYF
NA	TRBJ2-6	TRBV11-2	few	TGTGCCAGCAGCGGCGCAGGCTCTGGGGCCAACGTCCTGACTTTC	CASSGAGSGANVLTF
TRBD1	TRBJ2-7	TRBV7-9	NA	TGTGCCAGCGGACGGGGGACAGGGGGTTACGAGCAGTACTTC	CASGRGTGGYEQYF
NA	TRBJ2-2	TRBV29-1	NA	TGCAGCGTTGACAGGGATCACACCGGGGAGCTGTTTTTT	CSVDRDHTGELFF
NA	TRBJ1-2	TRBV7-2	NA	TGTGCCAGCAGCTGGGGGACGGCTAACTATGGCTACACCTTC	CASSWGTANYGYTF
NA	TRBJ1-1	TRBV7-9	once	TGTGCCAGCAGCTTTGGGTCGGAGACTGAAGCTTTCTTT	CASSFGSETEAFF
NA	TRBJ2-7	TRBV29-1	NA	TGCAGCGTTCGGGGATACGGGGACGAGCAGTACTTC	CSVRGYGDEQYF
TRBD1	TRBJ2-1	TRBV29-1	NA	TGCAGCGTCAGGACAGGGGGGTTCTACAATGAGCAGTTCTTC	CSVRTGGFYNEQFF
NA	TRBJ1-2	TRBV5-1	NA	TGCGCCAGCAGCTTGGAAACAGGGTCCTATGGCTACACCTTC	CASSLETGSYGYTF
NA	TRBJ2-4	TRBV18	NA	TGTGCCAGCTCACCGGCAAAAAACATTCAGTACTTC	CASSPAKNIQYF
NA	TRBJ2-3	TRBV7-9	NA	TGTGCCAGCGCCGGAGGGGACGGAGATACGCAGTATTTT	CASAGGDGDTQYF
NA	TRBJ1-4	TRBV29-1	few	TGCAGCGTTTTTTCAGAAGTTGCAACTAATGAAAAACTGTTTTTT	CSVFSEVATNEKLFF
NA	TRBJ1-6	TRBV6-5	few	TGTGCCAGCAGTTACGAGGACGCCCGTAATTCACCCCTCCACTTT	CASSYEDARNSPLHF
NA	TRBJ2-3	TRBV5-1	NA	TGCGCCAGCAGCTTGGATGCGGTTGCGCAGTATTTT	CASSLDAVAQYF